A single sample is the source of the 15 T cell receptor beta chains below, sequenced in a study of cytomegalovirus exposure and HLA in healthy donors. The PCR contained 60 Vbeta and 13 Jbeta primers. Here immunoSEQ multiplex PCR was the method, and the copy in TCRdb shows in-frame clones only, minus some. Of around 170,000 clones in the sample, roughly 84% were seen once. Sequenced: PBMCs. These receptor sequences come from a young woman in good health and CMV-seronegative.

The chain is built from TRBV7-2 and TRBJ2-5; maybe TRBD2 (6 bases). The length of the CDR3 is 13 residues. Germline CDR1 and CDR2: SGHTA and FQGNSA. V was cut by 3 bases and J by 5 bases, with 10 bases left in between. Written as DNA, the CDR3 is TGTGCCAGCAGCTTGGGGGGTCCCGAGACCCAGTACTTC. Amino acid sequence: CASSLGGPETQYF.

The V call is TRBV5-5, the J call TRBJ2-5; 8 bases are a match to TRBD1. Germline assignment: CDR1 SGHKS and CDR2 YYEKEE (reference sequence). V was pared by 4 bases and J by 2 bases, with 7 bases of the junction left unmatched. The CDR3 contains 15 residues. CDR3 sequence: CASSHGTGPQETQYF. The CDR3 DNA reads as TGTGCCAGCAGCCATGGGACAGGACCACAAGAGACCCAGTACTTC.

The chain couples TRBV28 to TRBJ1-4, with 8 bases identical to TRBD1. In germline, CDR1 is MDHEN, CDR2 SYDVKM. V was clipped by 4 bases and J by 8 bases; unmatched bases: 12. There are 16 residues in the CDR3. The CDR3 here is CASSSSSGGVWEKLFF. CDR3 DNA: TGTGCCAGCAGTTCGTCTTCAGGGGGCGTTTGGGAAAAACTGTTTTTT.

This chain joins TRBV9 and TRBJ2-7; 9 bases match TRBD1. CDR1 SGDLS and CDR2 YYNGEE come from the germline V gene. J lost 5 bases, V lost 3 bases, and 9 bases had no gene match. The CDR3 runs 15 residues. DNA for the CDR3: TGTGCCAGCAGCGGATCCGGGACAGGGATACACGAGCAGTACTTC. Amino acid sequence: CASSGSGTGIHEQYF.

This clone appeared once. The chain joins TRBV5-1 to TRBJ1-6, with D uncertain. V was pared by 4 bases and J by 6 bases, with 17 bases between. Germline CDR1 is SGHRS and CDR2 is YFSETQ. The CDR3 runs 16 residues. In DNA form, the CDR3 reads TGCGCCAGCAGCCGACCGGGTCGCCGAGTTAATTCACCCCTCCACTTT. Its protein product is CASSRPGRRVNSPLHF.

The genes are TRBV14 and TRBJ1-1; D is unresolved. Germline V gives CDR1 SGHDN, CDR2 FVKESK. Trimming removed 2 bases at V and 12 bases at J, with 16 bases between. The CDR3 has 13 residues. The CDR3 spells CASSQQTYSLTFF. Written as DNA, the CDR3 is TGTGCCAGCAGCCAACAGACATATTCGTTAACTTTCTTT. Filled out from reference TRBV14 and TRBJ1-1, the complete variable domain reads EAGVTQFPSHSVIEKGQTVTLRCDPISGHDNLYWYRRVMGKEIKFLLHFVKESKQDESGMPNNRFLAERTGGTYSTLKVQPAELEDSGVYFCASSQQTYSLTFFGQGTRLTVV.

The V call is TRBV11-1, the J call TRBJ2-1; 8 bases align to TRBD2. CDR1 and CDR2 (germline): SGHAT, FQDESV (reference sequence). This CDR3 has 15 amino acids. V was pared by 1 base and J by 9 bases, with 8 bases of the junction left unmatched. CDR3 DNA: TGTGCCAGCAGCTTAGGGCTAGCGGGTGCTATTGAGCAGTTCTTC. Translated, it gives CASSLGLAGAIEQFF.

The chain combines TRBV19 with TRBJ1-5; D perhaps matches TRBD1 (5 bases). From germline, CDR1 is LNHDA and CDR2 SQIVND (reference sequence). The CDR3 spans 15 residues. The V end was cut by 3 bases, the J end by 6 bases, with 15 bases between. The CDR3 protein is CASSISWQGGQPQHF. The CDR3 DNA is TGTGCCAGTAGTATCTCCTGGCAGGGCGGTCAGCCCCAGCATTTT.

About this clone: At one end the junction does not follow the germline gene, possibly because of a read error. The V and J genes are TRBV7-9 and TRBJ2-4; the match to TRBD2 covers 7 bases. The CDR3 covers 14 residues. CDR1 SEHNR and CDR2 FQNEAQ come from the germline V gene (reference sequence). The CDR3 is CASSSRAGKNSQYF. The CDR3 DNA reads TGTGCCAGCAGCAGCCGAGCGGGGAAAAACAGTCAGTACTTC.

The chain links TRBV18 to TRBJ2-7; D gene ambiguous. CDR1 is KGHSH and CDR2 is LQKENI in the germline V gene. V was cut by 2 bases and J by 5 bases, with 7 bases left in between. This CDR3 contains 12 residues. CDR3 DNA: TGTGCCAGCTCACCAAGGCAGGACGAGCAGTACTTC. Protein: CASSPRQDEQYF.

This clone was found a few times. The gene calls are TRBV5-1 and TRBJ2-5; D is undetermined. The CDR3 is made up of 15 amino acids. V lost 0 bases, J lost 0 bases, and 9 bases lay in between. Germline CDR1 and CDR2: SGHRS and YFSETQ. The CDR3 reads CASSLGPGNQETQYF. The DNA of the CDR3 is TGCGCCAGCAGCTTGGGGCCAGGCAACCAAGAGACCCAGTACTTC.

Only one count was recorded for this clone. The chain uses TRBV29-1 and TRBJ2-3; the match to TRBD1 covers 8 bases. The ends lost 7 bases at V and 1 base at J; junction bases unmatched: 16. The CDR3 covers 17 residues. Per the germline V gene, CDR1 is SQVTM and CDR2 is ANQGSEA. The CDR3 spells CSARRGDRGRGTDTQYF. Here the CDR3 DNA reads TGCAGCGCTCGCAGGGGAGACAGGGGTCGCGGCACAGATACGCAGTATTTT.

The rearrangement uses TRBV6-6 and TRBJ2-1, with 9 bases aligning to TRBD1. V dropped 5 bases and J dropped 4; count of bases not matched to a gene: 6. The CDR3 consists of 15 residues. Germline V lookup: CDR1 MNHNY, CDR2 SVGAGI (reference sequence). The CDR3 protein is CASSEGQGRYNEQFF. DNA of the CDR3: TGTGCCAGCAGTGAGGGACAGGGCCGGTACAATGAGCAGTTCTTC.

The chain is built from TRBV5-1 and TRBJ1-2; 10 bases agree with TRBD1. V lost 4 bases, J lost 8 bases, and 17 bases stayed unmatched. Germline V gives CDR1 SGHRS, CDR2 YFSETQ. This CDR3 comprises 17 residues. The chain's CDR3 is CASSLGHPGQGLEGYTF. The CDR3 DNA reads as TGCGCCAGCAGCCTTGGTCATCCGGGACAGGGGTTGGAGGGCTACACCTTC.

The rearrangement uses TRBV5-6 and TRBJ1-3; the D gene is possibly TRBD1 (5 bases). There are 15 residues in the CDR3. Trimming left V 1 base short and J 0 bases short, with 8 bases between. Germline CDR1 SGHDT, CDR2 YYEEEE. CDR3 DNA sequence: TGTGCCAGCAGCTTGCGTGACAGCTCTGGAAACACCATATATTTT. This gives the protein CASSLRDSSGNTIYF.